The 21 T cell receptor beta chains below were found in one sample sequenced in a study of CD8 T cells in ankylosing spondylitis. TCRdb fed the 5' RACE reads into MiXCR, producing one record per CDR3 protein. The data show roughly 42,000 distinct CDR3 sequences, 2.7% seen once. The sequencing sample was made of blood, either unsorted or a sorted T cell fraction (not recorded which). The receptors originated from a male donor with ankylosing spondylitis or in good health (not recorded which).

There are many counts of this clonotype. V gene TRBV9 combines with J gene TRBJ2-2; no clear D. CDR1 and CDR2 from the germline V gene are SGDLS and YYNGEE. With 0 bases removed from V and 2 bases from J, the gap between germline ends came to 5 bases. The CDR3 loop spans 14 amino acids. The CDR3 nucleotides are TGTGCCAGCAGCGTAGAACTTAACACCGGGGAGCTGTTTTTT. This encodes CASSVELNTGELFF.

This clonotype was detected ten times or more. The J gene is TRBJ1-4, the V gene TRBV9; D not certain. Germline loops: CDR1 SGDLS, CDR2 YYNGEE. This CDR3 is 13 amino acids long. The germline V and J ends were trimmed by 1 base and 8 bases, with 9 bases remaining between them. CDR3 protein: CASSVTVGEKLFF. For the CDR3, the DNA is TGTGCCAGCAGCGTAACCGTGGGAGAAAAACTGTTTTTT.

This clonotype has at least ten counts. This rearrangement joins TRBV9 to TRBJ2-3; 7 nucleotides agree with TRBD2. The CDR3 is 16 amino acids. Trimming took 3 bases from V and 1 from J; bases not matched to a gene: 8. Germline loops: CDR1 SGDLS, CDR2 YYNGEE. The chain's CDR3 is CASSAASGIGTDTQYF. The CDR3 coding sequence is TGTGCCAGCAGCGCAGCCAGCGGGATCGGCACAGATACGCAGTATTTT.

This clonotype was found many times. The chain joins TRBV9 to TRBJ2-5; 15 bases fit TRBD2. Per the germline V gene, CDR1 is SGDLS and CDR2 is YYNGEE. V shed 0 bases, J shed 4 bases, and the junction held 4 bases outside the gene matches. This CDR3 contains 17 residues. The CDR3 sequence: CASSVGQGLAGGETQYF. The CDR3 DNA sequence: TGTGCCAGCAGCGTAGGTCAGGGACTAGCGGGAGGAGAGACCCAGTACTTC.

This clonotype has ten or more counts. J is TRBJ2-7 and V is TRBV9; 9 nucleotides line up with TRBD1. There are 15 residues in the CDR3. The J segment lost 0 bases and the V segment lost 3 bases, leaving 4 bases of the junction unmatched. Germline-derived CDR1 and CDR2 are SGDLS and YYNGEE. As DNA, the CDR3 is TGTGCCAGCAGCGAGGGGACAGGGAGCTCCTACGAGCAGTACTTC. This encodes CASSEGTGSSYEQYF. The full variable domain, with the rest looked up from reference TRBV9 and TRBJ2-7, is DSGVTQTPKHLITATGQRVTLRCSPRSGDLSVYWYQQSLDQGLQFLIQYYNGEERAKGNILERFSAQQFPDLHSELNLSSLELGDSALYFCASSEGTGSSYEQYFGPGTRLTVT.

Sample share makes this clonotype medium-sized (0.01 to 0.1%). The V gene is TRBV9, the J gene TRBJ2-1; 8 positions match TRBD2. CDR1 is SGDLS, CDR2 YYNGEE, per germline. The junction had 8 bases not matched to a gene; V was cut back by 4 bases and J by 2 bases. The CDR3 is made up of 16 amino acids. The CDR3 coding sequence is TGTGCCAGCAGCCACACTACTAGCGGTGCCTACAATGAGCAGTTCTTC. Its protein product is CASSHTTSGAYNEQFF.

This clonotype was counted many times. The gene calls are TRBV9 and TRBJ2-5; 9 nucleotides line up with TRBD1. This CDR3 has 14 amino acids. V trimming: 3 bases; J trimming: 6 bases; junction bases outside the gene matches: 6. CDR1 and CDR2 (germline): SGDLS, YYNGEE. The CDR3 spells CASSAWDRVKTQYF. As DNA, the CDR3 is TGTGCCAGCAGCGCCTGGGACAGGGTGAAGACCCAGTACTTC.

This clonotype was detected ten times or more. This rearrangement joins TRBV9 to TRBJ2-5, with D maybe TRBD1 (5 bases). The CDR3 has 13 residues. Germline V gene lookup returns CDR1 SGDLS and CDR2 YYNGEE. V lost 0 bases to trimming and J lost 7 bases, with 10 bases between them. CDR3 DNA sequence: TGTGCCAGCAGCGTAGTTGCAACAGGGACCCAGTACTTC. This sequence encodes CASSVVATGTQYF.

Many counts were recorded for this clonotype. V gene TRBV9 combines with J gene TRBJ2-1, with a tentative D call TRBD2 (5 bases). Trimming shortened V by 0 bases and J by 7 bases, and 8 bases separated the two germline ends. CDR3 size: 13 residues. Germline CDR1 SGDLS, CDR2 YYNGEE. The CDR3 DNA reads as TGTGCCAGCAGCGTAGGGACTTTGAATGAGCAGTTCTTC. Amino acids: CASSVGTLNEQFF.

In its sample, this clonotype was seen many times. The chain uses TRBV9 and TRBJ1-3; D is unresolved. The V end was cut by 4 bases, the J end by 0 bases, with 11 bases between. CDR3 size: 15 residues. Per the germline V gene, CDR1 is SGDLS and CDR2 is YYNGEE. CDR3 bases: TGTGCCAGCAGCCGGACTCCGAGCTCTGGAAACACCATATATTTT. This translates into CASSRTPSSGNTIYF.

This clonotype was seen at least ten times. The chain links TRBV9 to TRBJ1-6; a possible D gene is TRBD1 (5 bases). Germline V gene data show CDR1 as SGDLS and CDR2 as YYNGEE. Trimming took 0 bases from V and 6 from J, leaving 10 bases between them. CDR3 length: 15 residues. CDR3 sequence reads: CASSVAAGFNSPLHF. CDR3 in DNA: TGTGCCAGCAGCGTAGCGGCAGGGTTTAATTCACCCCTCCACTTT.

In this sample, this clonotype is medium-sized (0.01 to 0.1%). The rearrangement links TRBV9 to TRBJ1-1; D is ambiguous. The V end lost 3 bases, the J end lost 6 bases, and 12 bases lay between the germline ends. The V gene's germline CDR1 is SGDLS and CDR2 YYNGEE. The CDR3 is made up of 13 amino acids. CDR3 loop: CASSERPNAEAFF. CDR3 bases: TGTGCCAGCAGCGAGCGGCCCAACGCTGAAGCTTTCTTT.

This clonotype was seen many times. The chain combines TRBV9 with TRBJ2-3; 7 nucleotides align to TRBD2. Trimming removed 0 bases from V and 1 base from J; junction bases left unmatched: 5. The CDR3 spans 16 residues. Germline-derived CDR1 and CDR2 are SGDLS and YYNGEE. CDR3 sequence: CASSVAGLAGTDTQYF. The CDR3 DNA sequence: TGTGCCAGCAGCGTAGCTGGGCTAGCGGGCACAGATACGCAGTATTTT. Full variable domain (missing parts from reference TRBV9 and TRBJ2-3): DSGVTQTPKHLITATGQRVTLRCSPRSGDLSVYWYQQSLDQGLQFLIQYYNGEERAKGNILERFSAQQFPDLHSELNLSSLELGDSALYFCASSVAGLAGTDTQYFGPGTRLTVL.

This clonotype was found many times. The V gene is TRBV9, the J gene TRBJ2-1; 11 bases line up with TRBD2. Germline CDR1 is SGDLS and CDR2 is YYNGEE. The CDR3 covers 16 residues. The junction had 9 bases not matched to a gene; V was cut back by 4 bases and J by 6 bases. This CDR3 is CASSPLAGGGGNEQFF. Written as DNA, the CDR3 is TGTGCCAGCAGCCCTCTAGCGGGAGGTGGGGGCAATGAGCAGTTCTTC. Full variable domain (missing parts from reference TRBV9 and TRBJ2-1): DSGVTQTPKHLITATGQRVTLRCSPRSGDLSVYWYQQSLDQGLQFLIQYYNGEERAKGNILERFSAQQFPDLHSELNLSSLELGDSALYFCASSPLAGGGGNEQFFGPGTRLTVL.

This clonotype appeared many times. The rearrangement links TRBV9 to TRBJ1-2; D is undetermined. V lost 0 bases and J 2 bases, leaving 11 bases between the germline ends. CDR1 is SGDLS, CDR2 YYNGEE, per germline. This CDR3 contains 15 residues. The CDR3 region is CASSVAARENYGYTF. The CDR3 DNA is TGTGCCAGCAGCGTAGCAGCGCGCGAGAACTATGGCTACACCTTC.

Ten or more counts support this clonotype. This chain links TRBV9 with TRBJ2-5; TRBD1 matches 9 bases. Germline V gene sequence: CDR1 SGDLS, CDR2 YYNGEE. The trim removed 4 bases at V and 7 bases at J, leaving 14 bases unmatched. There are 16 residues in the CDR3. CDR3 in DNA: TGTGCCAGCAGCACCCTACGGACAGGGGTTGAAGGGACCCAGTACTTC. Translated, it gives CASSTLRTGVEGTQYF.

This clonotype was recorded at least ten times. The V and J genes are TRBV9 and TRBJ2-1, with D hard to call. V lost 1 base and J lost 8, with 10 bases in between. Per germline, CDR1 SGDLS and CDR2 YYNGEE. CDR3 size: 13 residues. CDR3 residues: CASSVNSGYEQFF. Here the CDR3 DNA reads TGTGCCAGCAGCGTAAACTCTGGCTATGAGCAGTTCTTC. Based on the CDR3 plus reference TRBV9 and TRBJ2-1, the full variable domain is DSGVTQTPKHLITATGQRVTLRCSPRSGDLSVYWYQQSLDQGLQFLIQYYNGEERAKGNILERFSAQQFPDLHSELNLSSLELGDSALYFCASSVNSGYEQFFGPGTRLTVL.

Ten or more counts support this clonotype. In DNA form, the CDR3 reads TGTGCCAGCAGAGGCGGGACAGGGCGAGACACCGGGGAGCTGTTTTTT. Translating gives CASRGGTGRDTGELFF. The chain uses TRBV9 and TRBJ2-2; 9 nucleotides align to TRBD1. The germline V gene encodes CDR1 SGDLS and CDR2 YYNGEE. Trimming took 5 bases from V and 3 from J; bases not matched to a gene: 8. This CDR3 is built from 16 residues.

This clonotype was counted ten times or more. One end of the junction is discordant with germline, which a read error may explain. V usage is TRBV9 and J usage is TRBJ2-6, with TRBD2 identical over 11 bases. The CDR3 covers 16 residues. Germline V gene sequence: CDR1 SGDLS, CDR2 YYNGEE. CDR3 DNA: TGTGCCTGCAGCGCCGGACTAGCGGGTGGGGCCAACGTCCTGACTTTC. This encodes CACSAGLAGGANVLTF. Looking up the rest from reference TRBV9 and TRBJ2-6 gives the full variable domain: DSGVTQTPKHLITATGQRVTLRCSPRSGDLSVYWYQQSLDQGLQFLIQYYNGEERAKGNILERFSAQQFPDLHSELNLSSLELGDSALYFCACSAGLAGGANVLTFGAGSRLTVL.

This clonotype has a count of ten or more. This rearrangement joins TRBV9 to TRBJ2-1; D is unresolved. V shed 0 bases and J shed 0 bases, with 4 bases lying between them. Germline lookup yields CDR1 SGDLS and CDR2 YYNGEE. The CDR3 spans 14 residues. Here the CDR3 reads CASSVETSYNEQFF. CDR3 sequence (DNA): TGTGCCAGCAGCGTAGAGACCTCCTACAATGAGCAGTTCTTC.

This clonotype was recorded many times. The genes are TRBV9 and TRBJ2-7, with TRBD2 matching over 9 bases. This CDR3 is built from 15 residues. Trimming cost V 5 bases and J 4 bases; bases outside gene matches: 10. The germline CDR1 and CDR2 sequences are SGDLS and YYNGEE. CDR3 protein: CASSADSGSIYEQYF. The CDR3 DNA follows: TGTGCCAGCAGTGCGGATAGCGGGAGTATATACGAGCAGTACTTC.